The T cell receptor (beta chain) described here comes from a study of blood T cell repertoires in COVID-19. About the research overall: Acute and convalescent COVID-19 specimens originated in the United States, Italy and Spain. In each case, the material was cDNA or gDNA derived from T cells, B-cell-depleted T cells, or PBMCs.

Per the original methods: Estimated nucleated cell counts came from reference gene primer amplification. Sequencing used immunoSEQ multiplex PCR; TCRdb keeps in-frame clones, though not all of them. V and J calls and clone size come straight from that table; D and trimming were deduced from the DNA. The table lists about 310,000 clones, about 88% of them singletons. This TCR was recovered from a man between 65 and 85 years old with acute or convalescent COVID-19. The specimen was peripheral blood.

The CDR3 is CASSLAGRGRGGELFF. The CDR3 coding sequence is TGCGCCAGCAGCTTGGCCGGCAGGGGTCGTGGCGGGGAGCTGTTTTTT. The V gene is TRBV5-1, the J gene TRBJ2-2; the D gene is possibly TRBD1 (6 bases). The CDR3 contains 16 residues. Germline V gene lookup returns CDR1 SGHRS and CDR2 YFSETQ. The V end was cut by 0 bases, the J end by 7 bases, with 16 bases between.